The present TCR beta chain was sequenced within a study of shared clonotypes between healthy human individuals. At the level of the study: Per donor, CD8 memory used one plate, CD8 naive used two, CD4 memory used three and CD4 naive used three. The study, taken as a whole, reports: The expectation was that sequencing depth would affect clonotype sharing among donors.

With regard to this clone: The antigen is not known.

Germline V CDR1 and CDR2: SGHDT, YYEEEE. This CDR3 has 16 amino acids. Trimming removed 0 bases at V and 1 base at J, with 8 bases between. Here immunoSEQ multiplex PCR was the method, and the copy in TCRdb shows in-frame clones only, minus some. The table has more than 2 million clones, approximately 96% seen once. The CD4+ fraction was divided into a CD45RA+ naive subset and a CD45RA-negative memory subset. What was sequenced was naive CD4+ T cells sorted from blood. Subset described: CD45RA+ positively selected. V gene TRBV5-6 combines with J gene TRBJ1-6, with D hard to call. The TCR was taken from a man aged 18 to 35 in good health. Written as DNA, the CDR3 is TGTGCCAGCAGCTTGGTCGCGGATTCCTATAATTCACCCCTCCACTTT. Protein product: CASSLVADSYNSPLHF.